This T cell receptor beta chain was captured in a study of beta chain features in type 1 diabetes. V lost 1 base to trimming and J lost 6 bases; unmatched junction nucleotides: 7. The CDR3 sequence is 16 residues long. Germline loops: CDR1 LGHNA, CDR2 YSLEER. What was sequenced were expressed TCRB transcripts, since all of the isolated RNA had been reverse transcribed. The read count averaged about 3.3 million across naive, central memory and regulatory T cell samples. Assay: immunoSEQ multiplex PCR; the TCRdb copy retains only in-frame clones and omits some. The sample carries about 320,000 clones, less than 15% recorded once.

This clonotype was sampled from a man aged 30 to 45 in good health. V is TRBV4-3 and J is TRBJ2-3, with 10 bases aligning to TRBD2. Input material: central memory CD4+ T cells from blood. As DNA, the CDR3 is TGCGCCAGCAGCCAAGGTCTAGCGGGGGTGGGGGATACGCAGTATTTT. Translation gives CASSQGLAGVGDTQYF.